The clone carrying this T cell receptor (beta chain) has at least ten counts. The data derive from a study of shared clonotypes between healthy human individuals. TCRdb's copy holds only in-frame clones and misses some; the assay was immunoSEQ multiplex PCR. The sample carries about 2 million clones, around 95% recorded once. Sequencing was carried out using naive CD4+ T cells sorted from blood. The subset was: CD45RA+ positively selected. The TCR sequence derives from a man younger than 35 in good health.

The DNA of the CDR3 is TGTGCCACCCGGACAGAAAGCACAGATACGCAGTATTTT. This encodes CATRTESTDTQYF. The rearrangement links TRBV15 to TRBJ2-3; possible D gene TRBD1, 6 bases. Germline V gives CDR1 LNHNV, CDR2 YYDKDF (reference sequence). The CDR3 is 13 amino acids. Trimming pared 8 bases from V and 0 bases from J, leaving 9 bases between.